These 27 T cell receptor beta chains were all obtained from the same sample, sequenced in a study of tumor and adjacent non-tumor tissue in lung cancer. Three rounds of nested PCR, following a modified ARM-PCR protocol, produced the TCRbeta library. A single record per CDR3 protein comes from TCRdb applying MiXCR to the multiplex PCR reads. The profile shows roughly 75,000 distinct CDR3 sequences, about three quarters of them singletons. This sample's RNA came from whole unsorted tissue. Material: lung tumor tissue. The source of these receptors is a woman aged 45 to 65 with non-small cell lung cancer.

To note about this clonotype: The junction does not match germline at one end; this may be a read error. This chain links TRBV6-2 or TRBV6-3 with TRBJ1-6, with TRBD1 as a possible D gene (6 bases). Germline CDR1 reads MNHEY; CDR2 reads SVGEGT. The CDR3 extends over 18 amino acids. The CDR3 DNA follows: TGTGCTAGCAGTTACGCCGGACAGTTTGGGATCGATAATTCACCCATCCACTTT. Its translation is CASSYAGQFGIDNSPIHF.

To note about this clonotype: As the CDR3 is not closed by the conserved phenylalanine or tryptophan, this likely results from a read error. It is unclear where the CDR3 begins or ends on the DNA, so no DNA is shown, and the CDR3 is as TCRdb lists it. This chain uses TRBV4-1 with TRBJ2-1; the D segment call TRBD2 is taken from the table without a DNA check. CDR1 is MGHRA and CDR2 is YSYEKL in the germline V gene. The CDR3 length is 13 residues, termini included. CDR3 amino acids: CASSQEKGLGKFL.

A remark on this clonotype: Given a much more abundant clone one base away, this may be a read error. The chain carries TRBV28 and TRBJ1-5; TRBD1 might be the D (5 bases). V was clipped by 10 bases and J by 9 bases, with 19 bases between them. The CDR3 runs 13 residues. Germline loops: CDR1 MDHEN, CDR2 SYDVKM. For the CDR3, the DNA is TGTGCCATTAGCCGGGACCCGTGGGGGCCCCAGCATTTT. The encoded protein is CAISRDPWGPQHF.

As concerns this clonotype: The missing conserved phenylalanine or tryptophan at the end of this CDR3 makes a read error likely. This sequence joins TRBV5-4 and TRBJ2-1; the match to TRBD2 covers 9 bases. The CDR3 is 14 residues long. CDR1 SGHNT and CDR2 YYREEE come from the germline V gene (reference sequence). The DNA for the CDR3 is TGTGCTAGCAGCCAGTCCGGGACTAGCATGAAGCAGTTCATC. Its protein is CASSQSGTSMKQFI.

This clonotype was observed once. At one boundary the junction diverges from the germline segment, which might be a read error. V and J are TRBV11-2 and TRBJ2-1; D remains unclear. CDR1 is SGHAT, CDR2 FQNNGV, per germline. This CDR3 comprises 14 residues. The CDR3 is CARSFGSADNDQLF. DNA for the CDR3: TGTGCCCGCAGCTTTGGCAGTGCCGACAATGATCAGCTCTTC.

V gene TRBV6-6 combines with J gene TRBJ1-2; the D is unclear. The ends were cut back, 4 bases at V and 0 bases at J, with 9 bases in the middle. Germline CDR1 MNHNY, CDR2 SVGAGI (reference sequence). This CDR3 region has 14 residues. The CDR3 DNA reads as TGTGCCAGCAGTTCTGTGACGGCTAACTATGGCTACACCTTC. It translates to CASSSVTANYGYTF.

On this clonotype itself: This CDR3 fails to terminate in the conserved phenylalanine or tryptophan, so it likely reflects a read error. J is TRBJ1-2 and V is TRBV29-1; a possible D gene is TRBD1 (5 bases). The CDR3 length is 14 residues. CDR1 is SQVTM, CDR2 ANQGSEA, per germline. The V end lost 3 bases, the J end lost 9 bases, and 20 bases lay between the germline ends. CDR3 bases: TGCAGCGTTGACGGGACGGGCGGCGGAAAAAGCTACACCTTA. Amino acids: CSVDGTGGGKSYTL.

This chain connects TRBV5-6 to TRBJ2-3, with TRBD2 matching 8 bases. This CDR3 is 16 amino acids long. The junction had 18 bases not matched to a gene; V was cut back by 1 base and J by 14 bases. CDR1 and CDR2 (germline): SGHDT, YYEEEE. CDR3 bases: TGTGCCAGCAGCTTGTACACGGGAGGGCCGATAGATACGAGGTATTTT. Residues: CASSLYTGGPIDTRYF.

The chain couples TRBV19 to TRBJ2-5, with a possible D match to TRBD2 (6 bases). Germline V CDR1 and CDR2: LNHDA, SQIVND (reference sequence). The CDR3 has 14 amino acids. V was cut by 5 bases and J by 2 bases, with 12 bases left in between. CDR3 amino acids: CASSPTGGQETQYF. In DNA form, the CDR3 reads TGTGCCAGTAGTCCAACCGGGGGACAAGAGACCCAGTACTTC.

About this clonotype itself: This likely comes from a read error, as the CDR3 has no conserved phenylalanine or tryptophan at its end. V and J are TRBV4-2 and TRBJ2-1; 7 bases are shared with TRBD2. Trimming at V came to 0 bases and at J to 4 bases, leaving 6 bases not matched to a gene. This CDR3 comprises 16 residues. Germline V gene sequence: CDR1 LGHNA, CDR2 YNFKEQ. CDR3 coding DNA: TGTGCCAGCAGCCAAGAGGCGGGAGACCCTTACAATGAGCAGTTCTCC. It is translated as CASSQEAGDPYNEQFS.

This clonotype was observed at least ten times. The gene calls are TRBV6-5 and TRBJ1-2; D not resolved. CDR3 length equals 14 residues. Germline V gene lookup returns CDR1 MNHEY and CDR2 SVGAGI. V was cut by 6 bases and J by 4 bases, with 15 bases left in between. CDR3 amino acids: CASSGPAWGYGYTF. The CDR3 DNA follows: TGTGCCAGCAGCGGGCCAGCGTGGGGCTATGGCTACACCTTC.

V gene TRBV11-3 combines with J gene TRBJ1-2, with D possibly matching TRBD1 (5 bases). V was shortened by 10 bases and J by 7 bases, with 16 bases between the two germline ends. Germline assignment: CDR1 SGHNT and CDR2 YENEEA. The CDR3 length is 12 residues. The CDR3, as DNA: TGTGCCACCAAGAGGGGTTCCTGTGGCTACACCTTC. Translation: CATKRGSCGYTF.

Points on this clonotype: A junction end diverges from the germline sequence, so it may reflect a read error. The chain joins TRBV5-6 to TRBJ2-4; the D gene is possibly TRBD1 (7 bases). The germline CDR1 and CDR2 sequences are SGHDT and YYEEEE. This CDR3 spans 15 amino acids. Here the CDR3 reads CASTRTGLTKNIQYF. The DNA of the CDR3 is TGTGCCAGCACCAGGACAGGACTAACCAAAAACATACAGTACTTC.

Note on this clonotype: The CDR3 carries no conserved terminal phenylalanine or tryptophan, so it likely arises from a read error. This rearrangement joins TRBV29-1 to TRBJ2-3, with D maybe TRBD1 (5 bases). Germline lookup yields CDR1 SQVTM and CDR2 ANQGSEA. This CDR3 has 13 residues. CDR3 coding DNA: TGCAGCGTTAAGCAGGGTAGCACGGATACGCAGTATTCT. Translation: CSVKQGSTDTQYS.

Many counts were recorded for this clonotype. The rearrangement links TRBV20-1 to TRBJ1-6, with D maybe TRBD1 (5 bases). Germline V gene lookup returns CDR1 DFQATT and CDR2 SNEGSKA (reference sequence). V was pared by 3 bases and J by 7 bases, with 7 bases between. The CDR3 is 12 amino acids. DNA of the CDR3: TGCAGTGCTAGTTGGGGGAATTCACCCCTCCACTTT. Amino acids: CSASWGNSPLHF.

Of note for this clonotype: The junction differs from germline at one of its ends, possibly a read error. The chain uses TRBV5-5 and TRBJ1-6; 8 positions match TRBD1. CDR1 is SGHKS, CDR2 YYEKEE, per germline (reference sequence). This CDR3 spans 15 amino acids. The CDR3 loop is CASSFTGGSNSLLYF. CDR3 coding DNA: TGTGCCAGCAGCTTCACAGGGGGTTCGAATTCACTCCTCTACTTT. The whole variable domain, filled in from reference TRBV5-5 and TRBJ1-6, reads DAGVTQSPTHLIKTRGQQVTLRCSPISGHKSVSWYQQVLGQGPQFIFQYYEKEERGRGNFPDRFSARQFPNYSSELNVNALLLGDSALYLCASSFTGGSNSLLYFGNGTRLTVT.

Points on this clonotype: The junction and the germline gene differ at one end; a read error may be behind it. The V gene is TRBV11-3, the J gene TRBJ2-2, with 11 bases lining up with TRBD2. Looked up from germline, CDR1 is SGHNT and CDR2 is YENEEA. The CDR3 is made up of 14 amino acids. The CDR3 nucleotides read TGTACTAGCAGCCTAGCGGGGGGCACCGGGGGGCTGTTTTTT. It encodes CTSSLAGGTGGLFF.

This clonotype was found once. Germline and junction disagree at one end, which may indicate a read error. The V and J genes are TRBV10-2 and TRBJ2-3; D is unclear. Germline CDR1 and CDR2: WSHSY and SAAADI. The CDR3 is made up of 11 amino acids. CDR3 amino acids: CASSSADTQFF. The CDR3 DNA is TGCGCCAGCAGTAGCGCAGATACCCAGTTTTTT.

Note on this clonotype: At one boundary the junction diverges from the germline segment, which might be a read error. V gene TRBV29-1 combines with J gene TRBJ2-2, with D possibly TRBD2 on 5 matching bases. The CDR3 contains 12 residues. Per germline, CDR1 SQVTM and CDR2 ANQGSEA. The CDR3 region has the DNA TGCAGCGTTTGGCGGAGAACCGGGGAACTGTTTTTT. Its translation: CSVWRRTGELFF.

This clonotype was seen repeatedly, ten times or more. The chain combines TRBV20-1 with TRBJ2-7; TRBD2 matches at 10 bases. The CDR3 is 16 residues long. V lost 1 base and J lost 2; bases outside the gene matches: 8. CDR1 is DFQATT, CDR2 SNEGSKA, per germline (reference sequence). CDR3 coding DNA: TGCAGTGCTAGAGTTTATCGGACTAGCGGACCCTACGAGCAGTACTTC. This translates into CSARVYRTSGPYEQYF.

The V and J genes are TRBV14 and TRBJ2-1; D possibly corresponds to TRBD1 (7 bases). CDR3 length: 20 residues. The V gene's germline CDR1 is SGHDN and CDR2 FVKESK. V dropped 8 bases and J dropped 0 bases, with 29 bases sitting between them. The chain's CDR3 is CASCPRQGRTSPSSYNEQFF. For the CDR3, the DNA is TGTGCCAGCTGCCCAAGACAGGGCCGTACTAGCCCGAGCTCCTACAATGAGCAGTTCTTC.

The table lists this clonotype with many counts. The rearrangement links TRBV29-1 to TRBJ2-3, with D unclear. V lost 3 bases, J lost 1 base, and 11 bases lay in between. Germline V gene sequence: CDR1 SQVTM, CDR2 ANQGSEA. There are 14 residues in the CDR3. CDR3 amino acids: CSVDVGLGTDTQYF. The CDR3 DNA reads TGCAGCGTTGACGTGGGATTGGGCACAGATACGCAGTATTTT.

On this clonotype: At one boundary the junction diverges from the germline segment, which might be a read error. The chain's CDR3 is CASGQFGTGVTDTQYF. CDR3 DNA: TGTGCCAGCGGCCAATTTGGGACAGGGGTCACAGATACGCAGTATTTT. J is TRBJ2-3 and V is TRBV4-1; 10 bases are shared with TRBD1. Per the germline V gene, CDR1 is MGHRA and CDR2 is YSYEKL. The CDR3 has 16 amino acids.

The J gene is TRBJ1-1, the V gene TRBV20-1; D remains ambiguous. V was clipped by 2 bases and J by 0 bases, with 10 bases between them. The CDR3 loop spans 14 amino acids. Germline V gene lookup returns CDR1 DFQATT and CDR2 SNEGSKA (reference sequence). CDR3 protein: CSARKCGVNTEAFF. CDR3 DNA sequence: TGCAGTGCTAGAAAATGCGGAGTGAACACTGAAGCTTTCTTT.

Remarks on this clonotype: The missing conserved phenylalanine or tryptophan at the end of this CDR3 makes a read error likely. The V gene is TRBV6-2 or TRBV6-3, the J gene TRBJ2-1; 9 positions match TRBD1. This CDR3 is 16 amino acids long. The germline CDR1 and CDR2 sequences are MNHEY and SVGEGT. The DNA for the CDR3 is TGTGCCAGTAGTTCCTTCGGCGGGACAGGGTTTGGTGAGCAGTTCATC. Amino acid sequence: CASSSFGGTGFGEQFI.

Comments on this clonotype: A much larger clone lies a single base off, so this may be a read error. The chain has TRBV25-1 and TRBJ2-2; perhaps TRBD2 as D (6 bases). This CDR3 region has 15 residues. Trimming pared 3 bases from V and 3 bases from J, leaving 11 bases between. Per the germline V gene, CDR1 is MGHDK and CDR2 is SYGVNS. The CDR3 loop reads CASSDGGCDTGELFF. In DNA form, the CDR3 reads TGTGCCAGCAGTGACGGGGGTTGCGACACCGGGGAGCTGTTTTTT.

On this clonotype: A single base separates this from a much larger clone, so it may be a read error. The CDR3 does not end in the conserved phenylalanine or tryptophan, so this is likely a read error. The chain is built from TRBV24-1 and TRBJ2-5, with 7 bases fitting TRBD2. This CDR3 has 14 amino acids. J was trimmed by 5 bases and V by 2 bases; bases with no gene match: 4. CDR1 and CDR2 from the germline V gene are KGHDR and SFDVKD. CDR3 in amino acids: CATSDSGGTETQYV. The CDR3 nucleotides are TGTGCCACCAGTGATTCGGGGGGAACGGAGACCCAGTACGTC.